This T cell receptor beta chain was profiled in a study of blood T cell repertoires in COVID-19 (dated by TCRdb to the early 2020s). A note on the overall study: Samples from collaborators originated in the United States, Italy and Spain and spanned both the acute and convalescent phases of COVID-19. The dataset comprised deeply sampled blood TCRbeta repertoires from subjects exposed to, actively infected with, or recovered from COVID-19. The material from the prospective study consisted of cDNA or gDNA derived from T cells, B-cell-depleted T cells, or PBMCs. The samples were drawn from the first 160 participants of the ongoing ImmuneRACE study and from some 1,300 subjects provided by 6 global collaborators. Where HLA class I and class II types were available, the types were taken from metadata supplied by the sample provider, not from assay-based typing. Sample metadata almost always included a de-identified subject ID, COVID-19 status, age in years and sex. A freely available public database, intended as a resource for researchers studying the immune response to SARS-CoV-2, is where the repertoires were released.

The immunoSEQ Assay, a bias-controlled multiplex PCR, was used to amplify TCRbeta CDR3 regions from genomic DNA. In the paper's pipeline: Nucleated cell counts per sample were estimated from amplification of reference gene primers within the assay. To quantify the absolute abundance of each unique TCRbeta CDR3 rearrangement, sequence reads were collapsed and filtered. Productive Simpson clonality was computed per sample as the square root of Simpson's diversity index over productive rearrangements. The immuneACCESS repertoire file appears here via TCRdb, limited to in-frame rearrangements. These files lack a portion of the clones; in checked studies, under half of the deficit traces to unresolved V genes, and the cause of the others is not known. That table furnishes V, J and clone size, whereas the DNA furnished D and trimming. The sample table lists around 71,000 clones, around 85% of them with a count of one. Jointly, the top ten make up just over 5% of the sample.

Results the study describes overall, beyond this receptor: How much clinical and demographic metadata was included differed by source and by participant, and the metadata was provided uncurated.

On this clone: Its antigen remains unidentified. No base quality values were provided; no much bigger clone lies one nucleotide off.

As encoded in the germline V gene, CDR1 is SGHTA while CDR2 is FQGNSA. Trimming costs V 0 bases and J 0 bases, and their ends lie 6 bases apart. From the cysteine through the phenylalanine, the CDR3 covers 15 amino acids. Here the CDR3 DNA is all that survives: 45 bases in frame from base 1. Collaborating institutions collected whole blood in K2EDTA tubes following their own protocols. For TCRbeta analysis, collaborator samples were shipped as frozen whole blood, as isolated PBMCs, or as DNA extracted from either sample type. This clonotype was obtained from an elderly man with acute or convalescent COVID-19. Sample: peripheral blood. This receptor chain uses TRBV7-2 and TRBJ2-1; the D segment could be TRBD2, given 6 matching bases. The CDR3 reads CASSLAAGSYNEQFF. At the DNA level, the sequence is TGTGCCAGCAGCTTAGCAGCGGGCTCCTACAATGAGCAGTTCTTC.